These 30 T cell receptor beta chains share one sample of origin, sequenced in a study of multiple sclerosis patients with progressive multifocal leukoencephalopathy. The time point: around eleven months of natalizumab therapy. Sequenced by immunoSEQ multiplex PCR; TCRdb stores in-frame clones only, minus some. The sample has approximately 30,000 clones, around 89% seen once. This sample comprised PBMCs, obtained from a patient treated with natalizumab. The receptors come from a human donor with multiple sclerosis.

The chain has TRBV27 and TRBJ1-5, with D possibly being TRBD1 (6 bases). The ends were cut back, 3 bases at V and 0 bases at J, with 9 bases in the middle. Germline CDR1 MNHEY, CDR2 SMNVEV (reference sequence). The CDR3 is made up of 15 amino acids. This CDR3 reads CASSLGGISNQPQHF. The CDR3 DNA reads TGTGCCAGCAGTTTGGGGGGCATTAGCAATCAGCCCCAGCATTTT.

This chain links TRBV5-4 with TRBJ2-3; TRBD2 agrees at 7 bases. CDR1 and CDR2 from the germline V gene are SGHNT and YYREEE (reference sequence). Losses at the gene ends were 4 bases for V and 0 bases for J; bases not matched to a gene: 5. This CDR3 comprises 15 residues. CDR3 in amino acids: CASSAGLLSTDTQYF. CDR3 sequence (DNA): TGTGCCAGCAGCGCGGGACTACTCAGCACAGATACGCAGTATTTT.

In its sample, this clone was seen a few times. CDR3 sequence (DNA): TGTGCCAGAAGCCTGGGGCAAGGGGCAGGGACCCAGTACTTC. Its translation is CARSLGQGAGTQYF. The rearrangement uses TRBV5-3 and TRBJ2-5, with a weak D call TRBD1 (5 bases). TRBV5-3 counts as an open reading frame of uncertain function. The CDR3 sequence is 14 residues long. Trimming cost V 4 bases and J 7 bases, with 17 bases left between them.

This rearrangement joins TRBV5-8 to TRBJ1-3; D may be TRBD1 (5 bases). The germline V gene has CDR1 SGHTS and CDR2 YDEGEE. The V gene lost 0 bases and the J gene lost 0 bases, with 10 bases spanning the gap. The CDR3 consists of 16 residues. The CDR3 loop is CASSLVGHISGNTIYF. The CDR3, as DNA: TGTGCCAGCAGCTTGGTTGGACACATCTCTGGAAACACCATATATTTT.

The V call is TRBV10-3, the J call TRBJ1-2, with D uncertain. V lost 2 bases to trimming and J lost 4 bases, with 8 bases between them. Germline CDR1 and CDR2: ENHRY and SYGVKD. The CDR3 has 13 residues. CDR3 loop: CAISEGSFYGYTF. DNA for the CDR3: TGTGCCATCAGTGAGGGGAGTTTCTATGGCTACACCTTC.

This clone was picked up one time. The chain recombines TRBV4-1 with TRBJ1-5; possible D gene TRBD1, 5 bases. The CDR3 has 15 amino acids. Looked up from germline, CDR1 is MGHRA and CDR2 is YSYEKL. With 1 base removed from V and 0 bases from J, the gap between germline ends came to 7 bases. The CDR3 DNA sequence: TGCGCCAGCAGCCAAGGACAGCATAGCAATCAGCCCCAGCATTTT. Residues: CASSQGQHSNQPQHF.

To note about this clone: An end of the junction differs from the germline gene, which may be a read error. Other DNA sequences in this specimen translate into the identical CDR3. V usage is TRBV5-1 and J usage is TRBJ2-7; D is unresolved. The germline gives CDR1 SGHRS, CDR2 YFSETQ. This CDR3 spans 14 amino acids. The CDR3 sequence: CASSPSGLFYEQYF. The CDR3 DNA follows: TGCGCCAGCAGCCCCTCGGGCCTCTTCTACGAACAGTACTTC.

J is TRBJ1-1 and V is TRBV28, with 12 bases that match TRBD1. This CDR3 has 17 residues. With 3 bases clipped from V and 4 bases from J, the junction kept 9 bases outside the gene matches. From germline, CDR1 is MDHEN and CDR2 SYDVKM. Written as DNA, the CDR3 is TGTGCCAGCAGTTTCCTGGGACAGGGGGCGCTTAGCACTGAAGCTTTCTTT. Translating it yields CASSFLGQGALSTEAFF.

The gene calls are TRBV19 and TRBJ1-6; D gene ambiguous. The germline CDR1 and CDR2 sequences are LNHDA and SQIVND (reference sequence). This CDR3 has 14 amino acids. The ends were cut back, 3 bases at V and 7 bases at J, with 10 bases in the middle. CDR3 protein: CASSIGTSNSPLHF. The DNA for the CDR3 is TGTGCCAGTAGTATCGGCACTTCCAATTCACCCCTCCACTTT.

This sequence joins TRBV27 and TRBJ1-1; maybe TRBD1 (6 bases). The length of the CDR3 is 14 residues. Per the germline V gene, CDR1 is MNHEY and CDR2 is SMNVEV (reference sequence). Trimming shortened V by 0 bases and J by 8 bases, and 13 bases separated the two germline ends. This CDR3 is CASSLSGTYREAFF. CDR3 coding DNA: TGTGCCAGCAGTTTATCGGGGACATATCGCGAAGCTTTCTTT.

The rearrangement uses TRBV6-6 and TRBJ1-4, with D possibly TRBD1 on 5 matching bases. From germline, CDR1 is MNHNY and CDR2 SVGAGI (reference sequence). V gave up 2 bases and J gave up 0 bases, with 10 bases separating them. CDR3 length equals 16 residues. This CDR3 is CASSYLAGSTNEKLFF. The DNA for the CDR3 is TGTGCCAGCAGTTACCTCGCAGGGTCAACTAATGAAAAACTGTTTTTT.

The genes are TRBV7-9 and TRBJ2-2, with TRBD1 identical over 9 bases. CDR3 length equals 16 residues. The V segment lost 5 bases and the J segment 3 bases; nucleotides outside the gene matches: 7. Looked up from germline, CDR1 is SEHNR and CDR2 is FQNEAQ (reference sequence). DNA for the CDR3: TGTGCCAGCAGCATTACAGGGGGCCGGGACACCGGGGAGCTGTTTTTT. It yields the protein CASSITGGRDTGELFF.

The chain recombines TRBV28 with TRBJ2-3; D unresolved. Germline V gene lookup returns CDR1 MDHEN and CDR2 SYDVKM. The CDR3 spans 13 residues. The V end was cut by 6 bases, the J end by 4 bases, with 11 bases between. CDR3 nucleotide sequence: TGTGCCAGCAGAGGGCCCCTAGCAGATACGCAGTATTTT. It translates to CASRGPLADTQYF. The full variable domain, its missing parts supplied by reference TRBV28 and TRBJ2-3, is DVKVTQSSRYLVKRTGEKVFLECVQDMDHENMFWYRQDPGLGLRLIYFSYDVKMKEKGDIPEGYSVSREKKERFSLILESASTNQTSMYLCASRGPLADTQYFGPGTRLTVL.

The V call is TRBV7-9, the J call TRBJ2-5; TRBD2 matches at 12 bases. The V and J ends lost 5 bases and 5 bases, in that order; junction bases with no gene match: 3. Germline V gene sequence: CDR1 SEHNR, CDR2 FQNEAQ (reference sequence). The length of the CDR3 is 14 residues. In DNA, the CDR3 is TGTGCCAGCAGCGTAGGGACTAGCGGGGAGACCCAGTACTTC. It is translated as CASSVGTSGETQYF.

This clone was recorded once. The chain uses TRBV6-1 and TRBJ2-2, with a weak D call TRBD2 (5 bases). The CDR3 is 16 amino acids. The germline V gene has CDR1 MNHNS and CDR2 SASEGT. V lost 2 bases and J 1 base, leaving 11 bases between the germline ends. CDR3 residues: CASSEYEGLNTGELFF. In nucleotides, the CDR3 is TGTGCCAGCAGTGAATACGAGGGTTTGAACACCGGGGAGCTGTTTTTT.

The chain has TRBV4-3 and TRBJ2-5, with D maybe TRBD1 (6 bases). The CDR3 spans 15 residues. CDR1 is LGHNA and CDR2 is YSLEER in the germline V gene. V lost 4 bases and J 5 bases, leaving 17 bases between the germline ends. CDR3 DNA sequence: TGCGCCAGCAGCCTGGACAGTAGTAAAGGGGAGACCCAGTACTTC. Its translation: CASSLDSSKGETQYF.

The chain employs TRBV7-9 and TRBJ1-4; 9 bases match TRBD1. Per germline, CDR1 SEHNR and CDR2 FQNEAQ (reference sequence). The V and J ends lost 5 bases and 8 bases, in that order; junction bases with no gene match: 6. This CDR3 has 14 amino acids. DNA of the CDR3: TGTGCCAGCAGCCGGGGACAGGGAGGGGAAAAACTGTTTTTT. It translates to CASSRGQGGEKLFF. The entire variable domain, with the rest obtained from reference TRBV7-9 and TRBJ1-4, is as follows: DTGVSQNPRHKITKRGQNVTFRCDPISEHNRLYWYRQTLGQGPEFLTYFQNEAQLEKSRLLSDRFSAERPKGSFSTLEIQRTEQGDSAMYLCASSRGQGGEKLFFGSGTQLSVL.

The genes are TRBV6-4 and TRBJ2-3, with 8 bases identical to TRBD2. CDR1 is MRHNA and CDR2 is SNTAGT in the germline V gene. V was pared by 6 bases and J by 4 bases, with 6 bases of the junction left unmatched. This CDR3 has 14 amino acids. CDR3 in DNA: TGTGCCAGCAGCGCCGGGGGGGCCTCAGATACGCAGTATTTT. It is translated as CASSAGGASDTQYF.

Here the CDR3 reads CASTPTRQGADTQYF. CDR3 DNA: TGCGCCAGCACCCCCACGAGACAGGGGGCAGATACGCAGTATTTT. The rearrangement joins TRBV10-2 to TRBJ2-3, with 9 positions matching TRBD1. Germline CDR1 WSHSY, CDR2 SAAADI. This CDR3 has 15 amino acids. Losses at the gene ends were 7 bases for V and 4 bases for J; bases not matched to a gene: 9.

The sample holds a few counts of this clone. This chain joins TRBV7-2 and TRBJ1-1; the D is unclear. The ends were cut back, 0 bases at V and 8 bases at J, with 10 bases in the middle. The germline V gene has CDR1 SGHTA and CDR2 FQGNSA. The length of the CDR3 is 13 residues. This CDR3 reads CASSLAGGPEAFF. The CDR3 DNA sequence: TGTGCCAGCAGCTTAGCGGGTGGACCCGAAGCTTTCTTT.

The chain carries TRBV27 and TRBJ1-5; D is uncertain. V was shortened by 4 bases and J by 5 bases, with 9 bases between the two germline ends. This CDR3 region has 13 residues. Germline V gives CDR1 MNHEY, CDR2 SMNVEV (reference sequence). The CDR3 DNA reads TGTGCCAGCAGTTGGACTTCACATCAGCCCCAGCATTTT. Translated: CASSWTSHQPQHF.

V usage is TRBV7-2 and J usage is TRBJ2-3; D may match TRBD1 or TRBD2 (5 bases each). CDR1 is SGHTA and CDR2 is FQGNSA in the germline V gene. This CDR3 is 17 amino acids long. Between the trimmed V and J ends, which lost 5 bases and 0 bases, there was a span of 18 bases. The CDR3 nucleotides are TGTGCCAGCAGCATGCTACCGGGACGGCGAAGCACAGATACGCAGTATTTT. This encodes CASSMLPGRRSTDTQYF.

The rearrangement uses TRBV10-3 and TRBJ1-3; a possible D gene is TRBD1 (6 bases). The V and J ends lost 10 bases and 0 bases respectively, with 13 bases between them. In germline, CDR1 is ENHRY, CDR2 SYGVKD. This CDR3 region has 14 residues. As DNA, the CDR3 is TGTGCCACAATGACAGGCCTCTCTGGAAACACCATATATTTT. Its translation is CATMTGLSGNTIYF.

This chain uses TRBV9 with TRBJ1-2, with D possibly being TRBD1 (6 bases). Germline values: CDR1 SGDLS, CDR2 YYNGEE. The CDR3 is 16 residues long. V lost 3 bases and J 3 bases, leaving 18 bases between the germline ends. The CDR3 DNA reads TGTGCCAGCAGCGCGAGGGGGGACGTCGCTTACTATGGCTACACCTTC. This codes for CASSARGDVAYYGYTF.

This clone was counted a few times. The chain is built from TRBV5-1 and TRBJ1-1; D is possibly TRBD1 (5 bases). The CDR3 contains 14 residues. Germline CDR1 reads SGHRS; CDR2 reads YFSETQ. With 2 bases removed from V and 5 bases from J, the gap between germline ends came to 13 bases. In nucleotides, the CDR3 is TGCGCCAGCAGCTTATACAGGAGCGGGACTGAAGCTTTCTTT. It yields the protein CASSLYRSGTEAFF.

This chain connects TRBV7-3 to TRBJ2-3, with TRBD2 matching 9 bases. The CDR3 is 15 amino acids. J lost 4 bases, V lost 5 bases, and 7 bases had no gene match. The germline V gene has CDR1 SGHTA and CDR2 FQGTGA. CDR3 bases: TGTGCCAGCAGCACCAGCGGGGGGAAGGCAGATACGCAGTATTTT. It encodes CASSTSGGKADTQYF.

The V and J genes are TRBV18 and TRBJ1-2; D not certain. CDR3 size: 12 residues. V lost 3 bases to trimming and J lost 2 bases, with 4 bases between them. Looked up from germline, CDR1 is KGHSH and CDR2 is LQKENI. The CDR3 is CASSPQNYGYTF. CDR3 in DNA: TGTGCCAGCTCACCGCAGAACTATGGCTACACCTTC.

V is TRBV6-1 and J is TRBJ1-3; no definite D call. The CDR3 covers 15 residues. The V end was cut by 2 bases, the J end by 0 bases, with 8 bases between. From germline, CDR1 is MNHNS and CDR2 SASEGT. CDR3 loop: CASSETAASGNTIYF. The CDR3 DNA sequence: TGTGCCAGCAGTGAAACGGCTGCCTCTGGAAACACCATATATTTT.

Here the CDR3 DNA reads TGTGCCAGCAGCGTAGCAGGTTGGACTGAAGCTTTCTTT. Its translation: CASSVAGWTEAFF. The V and J genes are TRBV9 and TRBJ1-1; D call uncertain. Trimming shortened V by 0 bases and J by 5 bases, and 8 bases separated the two germline ends. The V gene's germline CDR1 is SGDLS and CDR2 YYNGEE. The CDR3 covers 13 residues.

The chain couples TRBV18 to TRBJ1-1, with TRBD1 matching 9 bases. CDR3 size: 14 residues. The germline V gene encodes CDR1 KGHSH and CDR2 LQKENI. V gave up 4 bases and J gave up 3 bases; unmatched junction bases: 3. This CDR3 reads CASSRRQGDTEAFF. CDR3 sequence (DNA): TGTGCCAGCTCACGCAGACAGGGGGACACTGAAGCTTTCTTT.